This TCR beta chain comes out of a study of blood T cell repertoires in COVID-19. The overall study: Samples taken during acute and convalescent COVID-19 were collected in the United States, Italy and Spain. T cells, B-cell-depleted T cells, or PBMCs provided the cDNA or gDNA that served as material.

A note on this clone: At one end the junction does not follow the germline gene, possibly because of a read error.

In the source study's methods: Estimates of nucleated cell counts were drawn from the amplification of reference gene primers. The data were produced by immunoSEQ multiplex PCR, yet TCRdb's version contains in-frame clones alone and is incomplete. V and J calls and clone size follow that table, whereas D and trimming were derived from the DNA. The sample includes tens of thousands of clones, 94% seen only once; the top ten take around 4%. Specimen: peripheral blood. The receptor's source is a human donor with active COVID-19. The donor label of this sample is uncertain.

The CDR3 DNA is TGTGCCAGCAGCCAAGACCAGCGGGGGGGCCTTAATGACTTC. Translating gives CASSQDQRGGLNDF. J is TRBJ2-5 and V is TRBV3-1 (or the pseudogene TRBV3-2), with 10 bases that match TRBD2. This CDR3 is 14 amino acids long. CDR1 and CDR2 from the germline V gene are LGHDT and YNNKEL (reference sequence).